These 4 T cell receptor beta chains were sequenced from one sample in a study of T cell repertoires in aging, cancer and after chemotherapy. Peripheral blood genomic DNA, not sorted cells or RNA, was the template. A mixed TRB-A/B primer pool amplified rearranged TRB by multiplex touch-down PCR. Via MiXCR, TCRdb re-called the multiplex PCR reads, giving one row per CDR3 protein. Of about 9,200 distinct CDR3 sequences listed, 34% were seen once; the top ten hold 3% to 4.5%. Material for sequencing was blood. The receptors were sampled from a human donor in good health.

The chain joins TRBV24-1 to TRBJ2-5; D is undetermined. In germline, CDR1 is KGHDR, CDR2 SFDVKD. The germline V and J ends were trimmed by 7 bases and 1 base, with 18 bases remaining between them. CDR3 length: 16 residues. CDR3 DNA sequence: TGTGCCACCAGCACACCGACCGTGGGCTCCCAAGAGACCCAGTACTTC. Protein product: CATSTPTVGSQETQYF.

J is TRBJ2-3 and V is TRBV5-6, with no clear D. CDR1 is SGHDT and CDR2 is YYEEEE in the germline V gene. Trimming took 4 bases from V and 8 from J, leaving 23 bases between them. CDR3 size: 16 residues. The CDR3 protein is CASSPEGTRTALTQYF. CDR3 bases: TGTGCCAGCAGCCCGGAAGGAACCCGCACAGCCCTTACGCAGTATTTT.

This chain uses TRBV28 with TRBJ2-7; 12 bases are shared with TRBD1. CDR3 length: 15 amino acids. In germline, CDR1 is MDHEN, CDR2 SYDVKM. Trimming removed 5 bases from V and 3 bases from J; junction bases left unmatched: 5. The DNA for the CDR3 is TGTGCCAGCAGTCTCGGGACAGGGGGCAACTACGAGCAGTACTTC. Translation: CASSLGTGGNYEQYF.

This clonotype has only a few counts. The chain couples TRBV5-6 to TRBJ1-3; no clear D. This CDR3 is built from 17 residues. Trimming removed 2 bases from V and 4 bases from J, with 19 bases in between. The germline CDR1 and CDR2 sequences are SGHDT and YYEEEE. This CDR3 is CASSFVGAVGIGNTIYF. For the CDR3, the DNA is TGTGCCAGCAGCTTTGTCGGAGCGGTTGGGATAGGAAACACCATATATTTT.